This entry is about one T cell receptor (beta chain). This sample stems from a study of blood T cell repertoires in COVID-19. Study-wide context: Collection of acute and convalescent COVID-19 samples took place in the United States, Italy and Spain.

Sequencing used immunoSEQ multiplex PCR; TCRdb keeps in-frame clones, though not all of them. Of 150,000 to 200,000 clones listed, approximately 87% are singletons. V lost 3 bases and J lost 7; bases outside the gene matches: 4. CDR3 length equals 14 residues. CDR1 is SGHRS, CDR2 YFSETQ, per germline. This sequence joins TRBV5-1 and TRBJ1-4; 9 positions agree with TRBD1. This sequence was found in a woman between 65 and 79 years old with COVID-19, enrolled during active disease. The source material was peripheral blood. The CDR3 nucleotides read TGCGCCAGCAGCTCGGGACAGGGAAGTGAAAAACTGTTTTTT. It translates to CASSSGQGSEKLFF.